Each of the 26 T cell receptor beta chains below was sequenced from the same sample in a study of T cells in Graves' hyperthyroidism and ophthalmopathy. RNA transcripts gave rise to amplified TCR beta CDR3 regions. A first-round RT-PCR of the TCR CDR3 used the HTBI primer set. Each CDR3 protein is one row after TCRdb ran MiXCR on the multiplex PCR reads. Among about 380,000 distinct CDR3 sequences listed, 14% were seen once. The specimen sequenced was blood. These TCRs come from a young woman with Graves' ophthalmopathy.

This clonotype was found many times. This chain links TRBV28 with TRBJ2-3; D unresolved. Trimming left V 0 bases short and J 5 bases short, with 3 bases between. Germline V gene sequence: CDR1 MDHEN, CDR2 SYDVKM. The CDR3 loop spans 12 amino acids. CDR3 protein: CASSLWRDTQYF. CDR3 in DNA: TGTGCCAGCAGTTTATGGAGAGATACGCAGTATTTT.

Many counts were recorded for this clonotype. The chain is built from TRBV6-5 and TRBJ1-2; D may be TRBD1 (5 bases). CDR1 and CDR2 (germline): MNHEY, SVGAGI. Trimming shortened V by 2 bases and J by 3 bases, and 16 bases separated the two germline ends. The CDR3 spans 16 residues. The CDR3 bases are TGTGCCAGCAGTTACCGGGGCGGGGGGGAATACTATGGCTACACCTTC. Its protein product is CASSYRGGGEYYGYTF.

The chain uses TRBV6-1 and TRBJ2-5; 8 bases line up with TRBD2. The V gene's germline CDR1 is MNHNS and CDR2 SASEGT. The CDR3 runs 15 residues. Losses at the gene ends were 5 bases for V and 0 bases for J; bases not matched to a gene: 5. The CDR3 sequence is CASSHSGAYQETQYF. CDR3 in DNA: TGTGCCAGCAGTCATAGCGGGGCGTACCAAGAGACCCAGTACTTC.

This clonotype was seen repeatedly, ten times or more. The chain is built from TRBV20-1 and TRBJ2-3, with 7 bases identical to TRBD1. The CDR3 runs 12 residues. CDR1 is DFQATT, CDR2 SNEGSKA, per germline (reference sequence). CDR3 sequence: CSVLRGQDTQYF. The CDR3 DNA reads TGCAGCGTCCTTAGGGGGCAAGATACGCAGTATTTT.

This clonotype has at least ten counts. The gene calls are TRBV7-2 and TRBJ2-3; D perhaps matches TRBD1 (6 bases). The CDR3 covers 15 residues. Germline CDR1 reads SGHTA; CDR2 reads FQGNSA. V dropped 4 bases and J dropped 3 bases, with 14 bases sitting between them. DNA of the CDR3: TGTGCCAGCAGCTCAGGGGCCAGCTGGACAGATACGCAGTATTTT. This gives the protein CASSSGASWTDTQYF. Full variable domain (outside the CDR3, taken from reference TRBV7-2 and TRBJ2-3): GAGVSQSPSNKVTEKGKDVELRCDPISGHTALYWYRQSLGQGLEFLIYFQGNSAPDKSGLPSDRFSAERTGGSVSTLTIQRTQQEDSAVYLCASSSGASWTDTQYFGPGTRLTVL.

This clonotype was seen a handful of times. Since a much larger clone is just one base distant, this may be a read error. The V call is TRBV6-9, the J call TRBJ1-1; 11 bases are shared with TRBD1. Trimming cost V 6 bases and J 3 bases; bases outside gene matches: 6. CDR1 MNHGY and CDR2 SVAAGI come from the germline V gene. The CDR3 spans 15 residues. CDR3 bases: TGTGCCAGCAGATACGGACAGGGGGCGGACACTGAAGCTTTCTTT. Protein sequence: CASRYGQGADTEAFF.

This clonotype was seen more than once but under ten times. The CDR3 sequence: CASSSAPGDLTQYF. CDR3 DNA: TGTGCCAGCAGTTCCGCCCCGGGAGATCTGACGCAGTATTTT. The V call is TRBV12-3 or TRBV12-4, the J call TRBJ2-3, with TRBD2 as a possible D gene (6 bases). V shed 4 bases and J shed 9 bases, with 17 bases lying between them. The CDR3 totals 14 residues.

In its sample, this clonotype was seen a few times. The V gene is TRBV28, the J gene TRBJ2-5, with 7 bases matching TRBD1. J lost 14 bases, V lost 3 bases, and 6 bases had no gene match. The CDR3 extends over 11 amino acids. Looked up from germline, CDR1 is MDHEN and CDR2 is SYDVKM. The chain's CDR3 is CASSFLGQVYF. The CDR3 bases are TGTGCCAGCAGTTTTCTCGGACAGGTATACTTC.

V is TRBV19 and J is TRBJ2-2; perhaps TRBD1 as D (5 bases). Trimming removed 6 bases from V and 7 bases from J, with 21 bases in between. Germline V lookup: CDR1 LNHDA, CDR2 SQIVND (reference sequence). The length of the CDR3 is 16 residues. DNA of the CDR3: TGTGCCAGTAGCACGTCTTACAGGAACAAAAACGGGGAGCTGTTTTTT. This sequence encodes CASSTSYRNKNGELFF.

This clonotype was recorded at least ten times. The chain carries TRBV28 and TRBJ2-1; possibly TRBD1 for D (7 bases). CDR3 length: 18 residues. CDR1 is MDHEN and CDR2 is SYDVKM in the germline V gene. The germline V and J ends were trimmed by 1 base and 9 bases, with 25 bases remaining between them. The CDR3 bases are TGTGCCAGCAGTTTATTCTCCCACCCAGGGGGGATCGGTAGTGAGCAGTTCTTC. Its translation: CASSLFSHPGGIGSEQFF.

This clonotype came up a few times. Since a much larger clone is just one base distant, this may be a read error. The chain combines TRBV7-2 with TRBJ2-5, with a weak D call TRBD2 (7 bases). CDR3 length: 15 amino acids. The ends were cut back, 5 bases at V and 0 bases at J, with 13 bases in the middle. The germline V gene has CDR1 SGHTA and CDR2 FQGNSA. The CDR3 loop is CASSHGGGHQETQYF. CDR3 bases: TGTGCCAGCAGCCACGGCGGGGGCCACCAAGAGACCCAGTACTTC. The full variable domain, its missing parts supplied by reference TRBV7-2 and TRBJ2-5, is GAGVSQSPSNKVTEKGKDVELRCDPISGHTALYWYRQSLGQGLEFLIYFQGNSAPDKSGLPSDRFSAERTGGSVSTLTIQRTQQEDSAVYLCASSHGGGHQETQYFGPGTRLLVL.

This clonotype appeared many times. The chain links TRBV12-3 or TRBV12-4 to TRBJ2-1; D not certain. The CDR3 consists of 14 residues. V lost 8 bases and J 8 bases, leaving 19 bases between the germline ends. The CDR3 loop reads CASGMEIDVDEQFF. The CDR3 nucleotides are TGTGCCAGCGGGATGGAGATCGATGTGGATGAGCAGTTCTTC.

The table lists this clonotype with many counts. The chain couples TRBV20-1 to TRBJ2-3, with unresolved D. Germline assignment: CDR1 DFQATT and CDR2 SNEGSKA (reference sequence). V was pared by 4 bases and J by 4 bases, with 9 bases between. CDR3 length: 12 residues. CDR3 in DNA: TGCAGTGCTATAGGATCCGCAGATACGCAGTATTTT. This sequence encodes CSAIGSADTQYF.

At least ten counts were recorded for this clonotype. This chain connects TRBV6-6 to TRBJ1-2, with 7 bases matching TRBD1. Trimming at V came to 2 bases and at J to 6 bases, leaving 6 bases not matched to a gene. In germline, CDR1 is MNHNY, CDR2 SVGAGI (reference sequence). The CDR3 contains 14 residues. CDR3 loop: CASSYRITGDGYTF. CDR3 in DNA: TGTGCCAGCAGTTACCGAATTACAGGGGATGGCTACACCTTC.

This clonotype was seen many times. The V gene is TRBV6-1, the J gene TRBJ1-1; no clear D. CDR1 and CDR2 from the germline V gene are MNHNS and SASEGT. Trimming stripped 5 bases from V and 6 bases from J, with 22 bases between. The CDR3 sequence is 16 residues long. The CDR3, as DNA: TGTGCCAGCAGTCGCAGTACTCTCTCGACGACACCTGAAGCTTTCTTT. Residues: CASSRSTLSTTPEAFF.

The rearrangement links TRBV14 to TRBJ2-5, with TRBD2 as a possible D gene (5 bases). This CDR3 comprises 15 residues. The V end was cut by 6 bases, the J end by 2 bases, with 16 bases between. Per germline, CDR1 SGHDN and CDR2 FVKESK. The DNA for the CDR3 is TGTGCCAGCAGTCCGGACTGGGAATCACAAGAGACCCAGTACTTC. Protein sequence: CASSPDWESQETQYF.

This clonotype was recorded many times. The V gene is TRBV20-1, the J gene TRBJ2-5; 9 nucleotides line up with TRBD1. Germline CDR1 DFQATT, CDR2 SNEGSKA (reference sequence). The CDR3 is 15 residues long. V trimming: 6 bases; J trimming: 1 base; junction bases outside the gene matches: 9. The CDR3 protein is CSARRDRVFQETQYF. The CDR3, as DNA: TGCAGTGCGCGCCGGGACAGGGTATTCCAAGAGACCCAGTACTTC.

This clonotype was counted ten times or more. The CDR3 region is CASSSVKTGTGTYGYTF. The CDR3 DNA reads as TGTGCCAGCAGCTCGGTAAAAACCGGGACAGGGACCTATGGCTACACCTTC. The chain has TRBV11-2 and TRBJ1-2; 9 bases are shared with TRBD1. Per germline, CDR1 SGHAT and CDR2 FQNNGV. V lost 4 bases and J lost 4; bases outside the gene matches: 13. The CDR3 totals 17 residues.

This clonotype was recorded at least ten times. The J gene is TRBJ2-1, the V gene TRBV11-3; 7 bases line up with TRBD1. Germline V gene sequence: CDR1 SGHNT, CDR2 YENEEA. This CDR3 comprises 15 residues. With V trimmed by 7 bases and J by 4 bases, 10 bases remained unmatched. The CDR3 region is CASTSAGTAYNEQFF. The DNA for the CDR3 is TGTGCCAGCACCTCAGCCGGGACAGCTTACAATGAGCAGTTCTTC.

The J gene is TRBJ2-4, the V gene TRBV29-1; D gene unclear. The CDR3 consists of 11 residues. Trimming took 4 bases from V and 9 from J, leaving 10 bases between them. CDR1 is SQVTM, CDR2 ANQGSEA, per germline. CDR3 DNA sequence: TGCAGCGTTGTCACGGACGGCATTCAGTACTTC. Its translation: CSVVTDGIQYF.

The chain joins TRBV6-9 to TRBJ2-7; TRBD1 matches 8 bases. After removal of 3 bases from V and 3 bases from J, the junction contained 4 bases not matched to a gene. This CDR3 region has 14 residues. Germline values: CDR1 MNHGY, CDR2 SVAAGI. The DNA of the CDR3 is TGTGCCAGCAGTTACAGGGGGCAGGTCTACGAGCAGTACTTC. Translated, it gives CASSYRGQVYEQYF.

In this sample, this clonotype turned up a few times. CDR3 coding DNA: TGCGCCACCTCTCCCTCCCGGGAAAAACTGTTTTTT. Its protein is CATSPSREKLFF. The chain couples TRBV10-2 to TRBJ1-4; D is undetermined. Looked up from germline, CDR1 is WSHSY and CDR2 is SAAADI. The CDR3 contains 12 residues. Trimming stripped 10 bases from V and 8 bases from J, with 14 bases between.

This clonotype was seen repeatedly, ten times or more. V gene TRBV7-9 combines with J gene TRBJ1-4; D is unclear. Germline CDR1 reads SEHNR; CDR2 reads FQNEAQ (reference sequence). This CDR3 region has 15 residues. V was trimmed by 5 bases and J by 3 bases, leaving 13 bases between them. CDR3 coding DNA: TGTGCCAGCAGCCACCAGGAGGGCTCTAATGAAAAACTGTTTTTT. This encodes CASSHQEGSNEKLFF. The complete variable domain, with remaining parts taken from reference TRBV7-9 and TRBJ1-4, reads DTGVSQNPRHKITKRGQNVTFRCDPISEHNRLYWYRQTLGQGPEFLTYFQNEAQLEKSRLLSDRFSAERPKGSFSTLEIQRTEQGDSAMYLCASSHQEGSNEKLFFGSGTQLSVL.

V and J are TRBV19 and TRBJ2-7, with D maybe TRBD1 (6 bases). The V and J ends lost 9 bases and 2 bases respectively, with 14 bases between them. CDR1 is LNHDA, CDR2 SQIVND, per germline (reference sequence). CDR3 length: 13 amino acids. CDR3 protein: CASRQDFPYEQYF. CDR3 nucleotide sequence: TGTGCCAGCCGACAGGACTTCCCCTACGAGCAGTACTTC.

The chain joins TRBV7-9 to TRBJ1-6; a possible D gene is TRBD1 (5 bases). Trimming stripped 5 bases from V and 8 bases from J, with 10 bases between. The length of the CDR3 is 13 residues. The germline gives CDR1 SEHNR, CDR2 FQNEAQ (reference sequence). CDR3 bases: TGTGCCAGCAGCGAGGGGTTAGATTCACCCCTCCACTTT. This gives the protein CASSEGLDSPLHF.

This clonotype was recorded at least ten times. The chain employs TRBV7-2 and TRBJ2-5; 7 bases map to TRBD2. J lost 4 bases, V lost 5 bases, and 10 bases had no gene match. Germline CDR1 reads SGHTA; CDR2 reads FQGNSA. The CDR3 contains 15 residues. CDR3: CASSPQTSWGETQYF. CDR3 sequence (DNA): TGTGCCAGCAGCCCACAGACTAGCTGGGGAGAGACCCAGTACTTC.